These 25 T cell receptor beta chains were all obtained from the same sample, sequenced in a study of blood T cell repertoires in COVID-19 (dated by TCRdb to 2018 to 2021). Library method: the immunoSEQ multiplex PCR assay. The clones in this table, taken by TCRdb from immuneACCESS, are in-frame only. Not every clone is retained; where verified, under half of the shortfall comes from an unresolved V gene, and the cause of the rest is unknown. The sample profile shows around 250,000 clones; around 82% of them were found once. Clones ranked in the top ten supply approximately 9% of the sample. The sample comprised peripheral blood. The receptors originated from a human donor in a cohort sampled during active COVID-19.

This chain connects TRBV7-2 to TRBJ1-3, with D tentatively TRBD1 (6 bases). The CDR3 sequence is 16 residues long. Germline V gene data show CDR1 as SGHTA and CDR2 as FQGNSA. The V and J ends lost 5 bases and 0 bases respectively, with 14 bases between them. CDR3 coding DNA: TGTGCCAGCAGCGCCTATGGACAGAGCTCTGGAAACACCATATATTTT. This sequence encodes CASSAYGQSSGNTIYF.

The genes are TRBV7-6 and TRBJ1-2; tentative D call: TRBD1 (5 bases). The V gene lost 0 bases and the J gene lost 10 bases, with 21 bases spanning the gap. The CDR3 covers 16 residues. The germline V gene encodes CDR1 SGHVS and CDR2 FNYEAQ. The CDR3 loop is CASSLANGGQGGTYTF. The CDR3 DNA sequence: TGTGCCAGCAGCTTAGCTAATGGTGGGCAAGGAGGGACCTACACCTTC.

The V and J genes are TRBV5-1 and TRBJ2-5; 7 nucleotides align to TRBD2. V was pared by 4 bases and J by 1 base, with 10 bases of the junction left unmatched. Germline values: CDR1 SGHRS, CDR2 YFSETQ. The CDR3 is 16 residues long. The CDR3 DNA reads as TGCGCCAGCAGCCGGCTAGCGGCCGGTCCCCAAGAGACCCAGTACTTC. Its translation: CASSRLAAGPQETQYF.

The rearrangement joins TRBV5-1 to TRBJ1-3; D is unresolved. Germline assignment: CDR1 SGHRS and CDR2 YFSETQ. This CDR3 contains 15 residues. V gave up 0 bases and J gave up 0 bases, with 7 bases separating them. The CDR3 protein is CASSLVGASGNTIYF. The CDR3 nucleotides are TGCGCCAGCAGCTTGGTGGGAGCCTCTGGAAACACCATATATTTT. Full variable domain (rest looked up from reference TRBV5-1 and TRBJ1-3): KAGVTQTPRYLIKTRGQQVTLSCSPISGHRSVSWYQQTPGQGLQFLFEYFSETQRNKGNFPGRFSGRQFSNSRSEMNVSTLELGDSALYLCASSLVGASGNTIYFGEGSWLTVV.

The V gene is TRBV6-6, the J gene TRBJ1-2, with D possibly TRBD1 on 5 matching bases. Trimming left V 5 bases short and J 1 base short, with 8 bases between. CDR3 size: 13 residues. Germline V gene lookup returns CDR1 MNHNY and CDR2 SVGAGI (reference sequence). The CDR3, as DNA: TGTGCCAGCAGTCTCCAGGGTAACTATGGCTACACCTTC. Amino acid sequence: CASSLQGNYGYTF.

The V gene is TRBV27, the J gene TRBJ1-1; the D gene is possibly TRBD1 (6 bases). Trimming cost V 3 bases and J 7 bases, with 12 bases left between them. The germline V gene encodes CDR1 MNHEY and CDR2 SMNVEV (reference sequence). CDR3 size: 13 residues. CDR3: CASSFRRGGEAFF. CDR3 nucleotides: TGTGCCAGCAGTTTCCGTAGGGGGGGTGAAGCTTTCTTT.

This chain uses TRBV3-1 (or the pseudogene TRBV3-2) with TRBJ2-7; D gene unclear. With 2 bases removed from V and 6 bases from J, the gap between germline ends came to 14 bases. The CDR3 contains 14 residues. The V gene's germline CDR1 is LGHDT and CDR2 YNNKEL (reference sequence). The chain's CDR3 is CASSQPFPSREQYF. CDR3 coding DNA: TGTGCCAGCAGCCAACCTTTTCCGAGTCGCGAGCAGTACTTC.

Here the CDR3 reads CASSVDSSTGELFF. The CDR3 DNA reads as TGTGCCAGCAGCGTAGATTCGAGTACCGGGGAGCTGTTTTTT. The chain joins TRBV9 to TRBJ2-2, with D unclear. The V and J ends lost 0 bases and 5 bases respectively, with 8 bases between them. In germline, CDR1 is SGDLS, CDR2 YYNGEE. The CDR3 contains 14 residues.

In its sample, this clone was seen a few times. CDR3 DNA: TGTGCCAGCAGTGACTCGTATGGCAGGGGCACTCAAAACACCATATATTTT. Translating it yields CASSDSYGRGTQNTIYF. V is TRBV2 and J is TRBJ1-3; possible D gene TRBD1, 6 bases. The CDR3 runs 17 residues. V lost 3 bases to trimming and J lost 6 bases, with 21 bases between them. Germline CDR1 reads SNHLY; CDR2 reads FYNNEI.

The chain has TRBV6-5 and TRBJ2-1, with a possible D match to TRBD1 (5 bases). V gave up 6 bases and J gave up 6 bases, with 18 bases separating them. Germline CDR1 MNHEY, CDR2 SVGAGI. This CDR3 spans 15 amino acids. The CDR3: CASSFWGSQRNEQFF. The CDR3 bases are TGTGCCAGCAGCTTCTGGGGCAGCCAACGCAATGAGCAGTTCTTC.

This clone was counted between two and nine times. The genes are TRBV13 and TRBJ1-6; TRBD1 agrees at 7 bases. Germline V gives CDR1 PRHDT, CDR2 FYEKMQ (reference sequence). The CDR3 has 15 amino acids. The J segment lost 13 bases and the V segment lost 0 bases, leaving 9 bases of the junction unmatched. CDR3: CASSLGGQVLSPLHF. The DNA for the CDR3 is TGTGCCAGCAGCTTAGGCGGACAGGTGTTATCCCCCCTCCACTTT.

This rearrangement joins TRBV1 to TRBJ2-1; TRBD2, the table's D call, lacks a check against the DNA. TRBV1 is a recognized pseudogene. This CDR3 region has 14 residues. CDR3 nucleotide sequence: TGCACCAGCAGGTTCTGCGGGAGGAAGAATGAGCAGTTCTTC. Amino acid sequence: CTSRFCGRKNEQFF.

This clone was observed once. The V gene is TRBV7-6, the J gene TRBJ1-6, with 8 nucleotides matching TRBD1. The germline gives CDR1 SGHVS, CDR2 FNYEAQ. CDR3 length: 15 residues. The ends lost 1 base at V and 9 bases at J; junction bases unmatched: 5. CDR3 loop: CASSLVAGGGSPLHF. CDR3 in DNA: TGTGCCAGCAGCTTAGTGGCAGGGGGCGGTTCACCCCTCCACTTT.

This chain uses TRBV9 with TRBJ2-1; no clear D. V was trimmed by 0 bases and J by 5 bases, leaving 9 bases between them. The CDR3 sequence is 14 residues long. In germline, CDR1 is SGDLS, CDR2 YYNGEE. The CDR3 coding sequence is TGTGCCAGCAGCGTAGTTGTTACTAACAATGAGCAGTTCTTC. It is translated as CASSVVVTNNEQFF.

The chain is built from TRBV11-2 and TRBJ2-7; D gene uncertain. V lost 6 bases to trimming and J lost 6 bases, with 15 bases between them. The CDR3 runs 13 residues. Per the germline V gene, CDR1 is SGHAT and CDR2 is FQNNGV. CDR3 in DNA: TGTGCCAGCAGACCCTCTTCCTCCGGCGAGCAGTACTTC. Protein sequence: CASRPSSSGEQYF.

This chain joins TRBV28 and TRBJ1-2; 11 bases match TRBD1. V gave up 4 bases and J gave up 3 bases; unmatched junction bases: 4. Germline CDR1 reads MDHEN; CDR2 reads SYDVKM. The CDR3 runs to 15 residues. The CDR3 nucleotides read TGTGCCAGCAGTTCCCCGGACAGGGGGCACTATGGCTACACCTTC. Its protein product is CASSSPDRGHYGYTF.

This chain joins TRBV19 and TRBJ2-2, with 9 bases lining up with TRBD1. The CDR3 totals 16 residues. V shed 5 bases, J shed 3 bases, and the junction held 7 bases outside the gene matches. Germline V lookup: CDR1 LNHDA, CDR2 SQIVND (reference sequence). CDR3 coding DNA: TGTGCCAGTAGTGACTGGGACAGGGAGGACACCGGGGAGCTGTTTTTT. It encodes CASSDWDREDTGELFF.

This chain's CDR3 is CASSQADRRGETQYF. CDR3 DNA: TGCGCCAGCAGCCAAGCTGACAGGCGGGGGGAGACCCAGTACTTC. The genes are TRBV4-1 and TRBJ2-5, with TRBD2 as a possible D gene (7 bases). The germline V gene encodes CDR1 MGHRA and CDR2 YSYEKL. The germline V and J ends were trimmed by 1 base and 5 bases, with 14 bases remaining between them. There are 15 residues in the CDR3.

The rearrangement uses TRBV10-2 and TRBJ1-6, with D unclear. V was clipped by 3 bases and J by 16 bases, with 13 bases between them. The germline V gene has CDR1 WSHSY and CDR2 SAAADI. The CDR3 is 12 amino acids. DNA for the CDR3: TGCGCCAGCAGTGAAGGCAGGCCCCTTCTCCACTTT. Protein product: CASSEGRPLLHF.

This sequence joins TRBV19 and TRBJ1-1; D gene ambiguous. Germline lookup yields CDR1 LNHDA and CDR2 SQIVND (reference sequence). The CDR3 has 14 amino acids. Trimming cost V 6 bases and J 1 base, with 12 bases left between them. CDR3 sequence reads: CASSKQKKNTEAFF. CDR3 nucleotides: TGTGCCAGTAGCAAACAGAAAAAGAACACTGAAGCTTTCTTT.

The rearrangement uses TRBV7-9 and TRBJ1-1; D not resolved. CDR1 is SEHNR and CDR2 is FQNEAQ in the germline V gene (reference sequence). Trimming left V 2 bases short and J 0 bases short, with 10 bases between. This CDR3 has 15 amino acids. The CDR3 loop is CASSLSPRLNTEAFF. The CDR3 bases are TGTGCCAGCAGCTTAAGCCCTCGGTTGAACACTGAAGCTTTCTTT. Based on the CDR3 plus reference TRBV7-9 and TRBJ1-1, the full variable domain is DTGVSQNPRHKITKRGQNVTFRCDPISEHNRLYWYRQTLGQGPEFLTYFQNEAQLEKSRLLSDRFSAERPKGSFSTLEIQRTEQGDSAMYLCASSLSPRLNTEAFFGQGTRLTVV.

V usage is TRBV7-6 and J usage is TRBJ2-7; 9 bases are a match to TRBD1. V lost 5 bases and J lost 0; bases outside the gene matches: 8. There are 16 residues in the CDR3. The germline V gene encodes CDR1 SGHVS and CDR2 FNYEAQ. In nucleotides, the CDR3 is TGTGCCAGCAGCCCGAAGGGACAGGGAGTCTCCTACGAGCAGTACTTC. Translated: CASSPKGQGVSYEQYF.

The genes are TRBV4-1 and TRBJ2-5, with TRBD1 matching 7 bases. The germline gives CDR1 MGHRA, CDR2 YSYEKL. Trimming at V came to 0 bases and at J to 2 bases, leaving 15 bases not matched to a gene. The CDR3 runs 19 residues. For the CDR3, the DNA is TGCGCCAGCAGCCAAGAGTTTCGGGTGCCAGGGGGACATCAAGAGACCCAGTACTTC. Translation: CASSQEFRVPGGHQETQYF.

The chain combines TRBV20-1 with TRBJ2-7; a weak D match, TRBD2 (5 bases). The germline CDR1 and CDR2 sequences are DFQATT and SNEGSKA (reference sequence). This CDR3 contains 15 residues. V dropped 3 bases and J dropped 0 bases, with 15 bases sitting between them. The CDR3 protein is CSASRMRRSSYEQYF. The CDR3 bases are TGCAGTGCTAGTAGAATGAGGAGGAGCTCCTACGAGCAGTACTTC.

The chain employs TRBV11-2 and TRBJ2-7; D is perhaps TRBD1 (6 bases). The V gene's germline CDR1 is SGHAT and CDR2 FQNNGV. V lost 5 bases, J lost 3 bases, and 17 bases lay in between. The CDR3 consists of 15 residues. The CDR3, as DNA: TGTGCCAGCAGCAGAGACAGGACCTCAGACTACGAGCAGTACTTC. As protein: CASSRDRTSDYEQYF.